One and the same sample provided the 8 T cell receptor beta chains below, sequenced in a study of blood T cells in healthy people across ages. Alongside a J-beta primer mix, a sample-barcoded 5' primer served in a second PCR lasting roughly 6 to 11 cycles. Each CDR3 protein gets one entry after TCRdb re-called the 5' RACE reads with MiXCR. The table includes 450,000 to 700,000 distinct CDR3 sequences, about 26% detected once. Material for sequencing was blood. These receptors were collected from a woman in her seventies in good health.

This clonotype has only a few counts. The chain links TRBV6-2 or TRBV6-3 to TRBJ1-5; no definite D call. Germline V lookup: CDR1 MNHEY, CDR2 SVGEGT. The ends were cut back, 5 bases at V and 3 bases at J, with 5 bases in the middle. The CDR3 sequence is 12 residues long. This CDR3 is CASSEFNQPQHF. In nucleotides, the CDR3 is TGTGCCAGCAGTGAATTCAATCAGCCCCAGCATTTT.

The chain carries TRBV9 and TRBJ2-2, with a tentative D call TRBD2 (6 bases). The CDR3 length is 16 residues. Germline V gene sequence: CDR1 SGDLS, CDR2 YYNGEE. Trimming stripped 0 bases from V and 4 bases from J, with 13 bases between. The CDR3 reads CASSVVGAGVTGELFF. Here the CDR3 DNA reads TGTGCCAGCAGCGTAGTTGGAGCGGGTGTCACCGGGGAGCTGTTTTTT.

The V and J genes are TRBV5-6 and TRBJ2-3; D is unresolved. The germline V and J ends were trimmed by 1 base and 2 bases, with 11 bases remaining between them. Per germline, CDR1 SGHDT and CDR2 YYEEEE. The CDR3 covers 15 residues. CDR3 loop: CASSLWTLYTDTQYF. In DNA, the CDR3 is TGTGCCAGCAGCTTGTGGACGTTATACACAGATACGCAGTATTTT.

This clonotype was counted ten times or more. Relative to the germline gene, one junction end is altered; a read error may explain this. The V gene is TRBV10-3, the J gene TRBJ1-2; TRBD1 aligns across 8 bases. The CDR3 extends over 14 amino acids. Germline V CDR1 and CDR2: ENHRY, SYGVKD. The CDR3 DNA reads TGTGCCATTAGTGACGGACAGGGCCACTATGGCTACACCTTC. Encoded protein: CAISDGQGHYGYTF.

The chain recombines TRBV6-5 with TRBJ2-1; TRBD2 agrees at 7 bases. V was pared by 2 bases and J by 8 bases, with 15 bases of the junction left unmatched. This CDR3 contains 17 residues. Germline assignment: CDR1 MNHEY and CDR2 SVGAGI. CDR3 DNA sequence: TGTGCCAGCAGTTACCTAGTTAGCGGGCAAGGTAGGGATGAGCAGTTCTTC. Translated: CASSYLVSGQGRDEQFF.

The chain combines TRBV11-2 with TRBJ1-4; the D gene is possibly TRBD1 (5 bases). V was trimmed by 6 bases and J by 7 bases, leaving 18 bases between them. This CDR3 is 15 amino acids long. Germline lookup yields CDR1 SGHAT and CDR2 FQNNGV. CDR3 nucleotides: TGTGCCAGCAGTTCCTATACAGGTGTGGGTGAAAAACTGTTTTTT. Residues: CASSSYTGVGEKLFF.

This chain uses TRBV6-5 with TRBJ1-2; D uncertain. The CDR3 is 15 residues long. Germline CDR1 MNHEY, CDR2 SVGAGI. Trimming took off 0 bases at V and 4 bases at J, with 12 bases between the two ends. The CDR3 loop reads CASSYSSGLLYGYTF. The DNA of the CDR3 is TGTGCCAGCAGTTACTCGTCAGGTCTCCTCTATGGCTACACCTTC.

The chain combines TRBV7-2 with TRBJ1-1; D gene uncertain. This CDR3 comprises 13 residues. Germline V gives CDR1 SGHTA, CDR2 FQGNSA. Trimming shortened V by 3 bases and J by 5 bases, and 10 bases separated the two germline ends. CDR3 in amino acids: CASSLMRETEAFF. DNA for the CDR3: TGTGCCAGCAGCTTGATGAGGGAAACTGAAGCTTTCTTT.